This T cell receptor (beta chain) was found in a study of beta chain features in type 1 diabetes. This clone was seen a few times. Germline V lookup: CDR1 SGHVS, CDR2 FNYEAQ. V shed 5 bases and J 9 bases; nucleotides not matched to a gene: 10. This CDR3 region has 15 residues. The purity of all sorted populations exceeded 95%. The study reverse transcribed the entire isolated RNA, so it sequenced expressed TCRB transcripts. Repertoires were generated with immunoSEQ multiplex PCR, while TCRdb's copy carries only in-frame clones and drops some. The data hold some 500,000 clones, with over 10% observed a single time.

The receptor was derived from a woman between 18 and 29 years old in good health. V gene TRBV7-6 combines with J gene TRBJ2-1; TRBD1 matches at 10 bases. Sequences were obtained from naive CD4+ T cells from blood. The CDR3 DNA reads TGTGCCAGCAGCAAAGCGGGGACAGGGGTGTTTGAGCAGTTCTTC. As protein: CASSKAGTGVFEQFF.